This T cell receptor (beta chain) came from a study of blood T cell repertoires in COVID-19. On the study more broadly: Both acute and convalescent COVID-19 samples were obtained from the United States, Italy and Spain. The cDNA or gDNA used as material had been derived from T cells, B-cell-depleted T cells, or PBMCs.

Per the study methods: Estimates of nucleated cell counts were drawn from the amplification of reference gene primers. The assay was immunoSEQ multiplex PCR, and TCRdb's table has in-frame clones only and misses some. The DNA gave D and trimming, while V, J and clone size come from that table. The sample lists some 100,000 clones; around four fifths were seen once. This clone showed up many times. The CDR3 covers 13 residues. Germline V gene data show CDR1 as LGHNA and CDR2 as YNFKEQ. V was cut by 1 base and J by 8 bases, with 11 bases left in between. Sequencing was performed on peripheral blood. The receptor was isolated from a human donor in a cohort sampled during active COVID-19. J is TRBJ1-2 and V is TRBV4-2; maybe TRBD1 (5 bases). CDR3 region: CASSQGQGSGYTF. The CDR3 DNA is TGTGCCAGCAGCCAAGGCCAGGGCAGCGGCTACACCTTC.